Sequencing of this T cell receptor (beta chain) was carried out in a study of T cell responses to AZD1222 COVID-19 vaccine (dated by TCRdb to the early 2020s). For context, the study as a whole: Because spike-specific TCR depth and breadth did not differ between the two schedules, AZD1222 recipients who got a second dose at roughly 4 weeks were pooled with those who got a second dose at roughly 12 weeks. TCR sequencing was performed for roughly 240 trial participants, of whom around 200 were given two doses of AZD1222 and around 26 were given two doses of MenACWY control vaccine. Trial participants were enrolled by age into 18-55, 56-69 and 70-plus year subgroups, with 148, 28 and 57 TCR-sequenced participants respectively.

Inclusive of the bounding cysteine and phenylalanine, the CDR3 is 11 residues long. CDR3 DNA is the only sequence kept; it has 33 bases, read in frame from the first base. The junction shows trimming of 8 bases on V and 1 base on J, plus 3 bases between the germline ends. CDR1 and CDR2 are drawn from the germline V gene: WSHSY, SAAADI. The CDR3 regions of human TCRbeta chains were analyzed by immunosequencing. Per the original workflow: Repertoire TCRs were matched against a reference library of SARS-CoV-2-specific TCRs generated with the MIRA antigen-specificity platform. Breadth meant the fraction of unique TCRs that were SARS-CoV-2-associated, whereas depth meant the fraction of total T cells that were SARS-CoV-2-associated. Using the MIRA data, every spike-specific TCR was mapped to the spike region that the TCR reacted to and assigned to either a CD4 or a CD8 class. Log10-transformed breadth and depth values were compared by one-way ANOVA with Sidak's multiple comparisons tests. The source is immuneACCESS, and TCRdb retained only in-frame sequences with V and J called. Part of the clones is not carried over; for the studies checked, unresolved V genes explain less than half of this, and the remainder is unexplained. For V, J and clone size, that table is used; D and trimming come from the DNA. Here the sample has fewer than 30,000 clones; nearly 95% occur a single time. The leading ten clones occupy around 8.1% of the sample.

About this clone: What antigen it recognizes has not been identified. Base qualities were left out, and no much larger clone turns up one base away.

Points the paper makes about the study in general: Participants were mostly white British and included more females than males, and it was suggested by the authors that clonal diversity may have been underestimated. The vaccine-associated CD4 TCRs covered the entire spike protein, and the dominant responses fell in regions 160-218 and 743-854. Because no day 14 peak-response samples were available, repertoires were characterized only after the peak T cell response. The 56-69-year group was small, and its depth increase did not reach significance, likely because of low power. A significant rise in spike-specific TCR breadth and depth was observed after two AZD1222 doses relative to day 0 and relative to MenACWY recipients. Nearly half of unique spike-specific TCRs reportedly recognized epitopes outside regions mutated in the B.1.351 and B.1.1.7 variants. Conclusions about previously exposed vaccinees are limited, since just a handful of AZD1222 recipients were seropositive for SARS-CoV-2 at baseline.

In light of the paper, this sample's time point label describes: baseline before first vaccination. Samples from vaccinated people were obtained from the UK trials COV001 and COV002, which included a single-blind randomized controlled phase 2/3 trial of AZD1222 (ChAdOx1 nCoV-19) in healthy adults. For TCRbeta chain sequencing, PBMC samples from trial participants were taken at day 0 and at day 28 after the second dose. The clonotype was recovered from an adult in good health. Sample: peripheral blood, taken on day 0 of AZD1222 vaccination. The rearrangement joined TRBV10-2 to TRBJ2-1, with the D gene not confidently named. The CDR3 region: CASPSYNEQFF. The DNA reads TGCGCCAGCCCATCCTACAATGAGCAGTTCTTC.